This entry describes one T cell receptor (beta chain). Its target is not known. Trimming removed 1 base at V and 2 bases at J, with 15 bases between. The germline V gene encodes CDR1 SNHLY and CDR2 FYNNEI. CDR3 length equals 16 residues. Sequencing used immunoSEQ multiplex PCR; TCRdb keeps in-frame clones, though not all of them. The sample yields about 1,900,000 clones, about 95% seen once. The source of the sample is a study of shared clonotypes between healthy human individuals. Study-level points and caveats: The study found lower generation probabilities in non-shared clonotypes than in those shared by all four donors. Naive subsets, compared against memory subsets, generally had larger estimated richness values.

Naive-designated CD8 cells lacked CD45RO, were positively enriched for CCR7, and omitted terminally differentiated effector memory CD45RA+ cells. The sequence came from a man aged 18 to 30 in good health. V gene TRBV2 combines with J gene TRBJ2-7, with D possibly matching TRBD1 (5 bases). Input material: naive CD8+ T cells sorted from blood. CDR3 sequence (DNA): TGTGCCAGCAGTGAAGGACAGTACTTGACCACCTACGAGCAGTACTTC. Its protein product is CASSEGQYLTTYEQYF.